This entry features one T cell receptor beta chain sequence. Its antigen is unidentified. This sample is drawn from a study of STAT5B mutations in CD4+ large granular lymphocyte leukemia. Study findings and constraints: Top patient clones used TRBV06 genes more often: 8/27 versus 2/35 in controls.

This was a survey-level run. Profiled with immunoSEQ multiplex PCR; TCRdb holds only in-frame clones, not every one. The sample gives roughly 30,000 clones, roughly 70% of which show up once; 1.5% to 2.5% is in the top ten. Germline V gene lookup returns CDR1 SGHTA and CDR2 FQGTGA. The CDR3 runs 12 residues. The germline V and J ends were trimmed by 3 bases and 8 bases, with 5 bases remaining between them. Control samples were healthy donors' buffy coats. The sample taken for sequencing was CD4+ T cells from blood buffy coats. This TCR derives from a human donor in good health. The J gene is TRBJ1-6, the V gene TRBV7-3, with D perhaps TRBD1 (5 bases). CDR3 in DNA: TGTGCCAGCAGCTTGGGGGATTCACCCCTCCACTTT. Residues: CASSLGDSPLHF.